Each of the 9 T cell receptor beta chains below was sequenced from the same sample in a study of T cells in Graves' hyperthyroidism and ophthalmopathy. Using RNA transcripts as the source, TCR beta CDR3 regions were amplified. HTBI primers were used for first-round RT-PCR of the TCR CDR3. TCRdb called the multiplex PCR reads again in MiXCR, with one record for every CDR3 protein. The repertoire has approximately 510,000 distinct CDR3 sequences, 20% of them found once; the top ten carry less than 30%. Sequencing was carried out using blood. The receptors were gathered from a man between 18 and 35 years old with Graves' hyperthyroidism.

This clonotype has ten or more counts. CDR3 sequence (DNA): TGTGCCAGCAGTTACCAACCCAGAGACCGCCTTGAAGCTTTCTTT. Its protein product is CASSYQPRDRLEAFF. The chain couples TRBV6-2 or TRBV6-3 to TRBJ1-1; D remains ambiguous. Trimming cost V 2 bases and J 7 bases, with 17 bases left between them. Germline lookup yields CDR1 MNHEY and CDR2 SVGEGT. The CDR3 sequence is 15 residues long.

This clonotype has ten or more counts. The chain links TRBV11-2 to TRBJ2-4, with D tentatively TRBD1 or TRBD2 (6 bases each). CDR1 and CDR2 from the germline V gene are SGHAT and FQNNGV. Trimming cost V 5 bases and J 2 bases, with 10 bases left between them. CDR3 length: 14 residues. The CDR3: CASSEGGPKNIQYF. CDR3 DNA sequence: TGTGCCAGCAGCGAGGGGGGTCCCAAAAACATTCAGTACTTC.

The chain couples TRBV20-1 to TRBJ2-5, with TRBD2 identical over 8 bases. V gave up 5 bases and J gave up 2 bases; unmatched junction bases: 4. Looked up from germline, CDR1 is DFQATT and CDR2 is SNEGSKA (reference sequence). There are 13 residues in the CDR3. The chain's CDR3 is CSASTSGQETQYF. DNA for the CDR3: TGCAGTGCTTCCACTAGCGGTCAAGAGACCCAGTACTTC.

V usage is TRBV12-3 or TRBV12-4 and J usage is TRBJ1-5; D ambiguous. Trimming left V 4 bases short and J 0 bases short, with 10 bases between. This CDR3 has 15 residues. CDR3 bases: TGTGCCAGCAGTTATCAACAACGTAGCAATCAGCCCCAGCATTTT. Protein: CASSYQQRSNQPQHF.

This clonotype has a count of ten or more. The chain combines TRBV12-3 or TRBV12-4 with TRBJ1-5; D gene unclear. The V end was cut by 6 bases, the J end by 2 bases, with 14 bases between. This CDR3 contains 15 residues. The CDR3 loop reads CASSRTVSGNQPQHF. CDR3 sequence (DNA): TGTGCCAGCAGCCGGACTGTGAGCGGCAATCAGCCCCAGCATTTT.

This clonotype was seen only a few times. The chain uses TRBV18 and TRBJ2-7; 9 nucleotides align to TRBD1. Per the germline V gene, CDR1 is KGHSH and CDR2 is LQKENI. The V segment lost 2 bases and the J segment 5 bases; nucleotides outside the gene matches: 4. There are 14 residues in the CDR3. Here the CDR3 reads CASSPGGTGNEQYF. In DNA, the CDR3 is TGTGCCAGCTCACCAGGTGGGACAGGGAACGAGCAGTACTTC.

This clonotype was seen only a few times. This chain joins TRBV7-2 and TRBJ2-2; D is possibly TRBD1 or TRBD2 (5 bases each). The ends were cut back, 6 bases at V and 6 bases at J, with 14 bases in the middle. Per the germline V gene, CDR1 is SGHTA and CDR2 is FQGNSA. This CDR3 has 14 residues. CDR3 DNA: TGTGCCAGCAGGGGGACGATTTCGGCCGGGGAGCTGTTTTTT. Protein: CASRGTISAGELFF.

This clonotype came up many times. V gene TRBV11-3 combines with J gene TRBJ2-5; 8 bases match TRBD2. The CDR3 sequence is 15 residues long. Per the germline V gene, CDR1 is SGHNT and CDR2 is YENEEA. The J segment lost 2 bases and the V segment lost 3 bases, leaving 5 bases of the junction unmatched. CDR3 in amino acids: CASSFSAGGQETQYF. The CDR3 region has the DNA TGTGCCAGCAGCTTCTCCGCGGGGGGACAAGAGACCCAGTACTTC.

This clonotype was counted at least ten times. This rearrangement joins TRBV2 to TRBJ1-2, with 10 bases fitting TRBD1. In germline, CDR1 is SNHLY, CDR2 FYNNEI. The CDR3 has 14 amino acids. The trim removed 5 bases at V and 4 bases at J, leaving 4 bases unmatched. The chain's CDR3 is CASSSGTGVYGYTF. The CDR3 DNA sequence: TGTGCCAGCAGTTCCGGGACAGGGGTCTATGGCTACACCTTC.